This T cell receptor beta chain originates from a study of T cell repertoires in cytomegalovirus infection (dated by TCRdb to the late 2010s). About the investigation overall: Donor HLA type was relevant to the analysis, as public TCR beta signatures indicated carriage of CMV infection together with the matching HLA type. Findings and caveats that apply to the study as a whole: In both this cohort and an independent cohort of more than 350 donors, the cumulative frequency of public TCR beta family members distinguished carriers of CMV infection plus the relevant HLA type. The ex vivo response was dominated by HLA-C-restricted CMV-specific TCR beta clonotypes, which also provided the single most frequent clonotype in two of eight donors.

The instrument given in TCRdb is Illumina HiSeq 1500. TCRdb reran the public reads through fastp at Q25 and MiXCR, keeping productive beta chains. Each record represents a unique CDR3 protein, reported with the most common genes and DNA among its rows. The sample data list hundreds of thousands of distinct CDR3 sequences, and approximately 25% of these were observed just once. Less than 10% of the sample goes to the ten largest clones. On this clonotype itself: The clone's antigen remains unknown. A read error is possible here, since a much larger clone lies one base away.

The receptor comes from a human donor in good health (CMV status not recorded). Some clones in this sample may be carry-over from other donors' samples. Sample: CD8+ T cells from PBMCs.

This receptor carries the CDR3 CASSLGVGASSSYNKQFF. The base sequence is TGTGCCAGCAGCTTAGGGGTGGGGGCCTCGAGCTCCTACAATAAGCAGTTCTTC. The chain links TRBV7-6 with TRBJ2-1, with TRBD1 tentatively as D gene (6 bases match). CDR1 SGHVS and CDR2 FNYEAQ were looked up in the germline V gene. The CDR3 sequence holds 18 residues, the cysteine and phenylalanine included. Only CDR3 DNA remains: 54 bases, in frame from the first base. Joined to the reference TRBV7-6 and TRBJ2-1 proteins, this CDR3 gives the full variable domain: GAGVSQSPRYKVTKRGQDVALRCDPISGHVSLYWYRQALGQGPEFLTYFNYEAQQDKSGLPNDRFSAERPEGSISTLTIQRTEQRDSAMYRCASSLGVGASSSYNKQFFGPGTRLTVL.